The 6 T cell receptor beta chains presented below share a single source sample, sequenced in a study of cytomegalovirus exposure and HLA in healthy donors. Assay: immunoSEQ multiplex PCR; the TCRdb copy retains only in-frame clones and omits some. The data contain about 240,000 clones, roughly 86% of them seen just once; the ten biggest clones take up 1% to 1.5%. Sequencing used PBMCs. Every receptor here comes from a woman in her 30s in good health and CMV-seropositive.

The chain links TRBV6-5 to TRBJ1-2; D gene uncertain. The CDR3 sequence is 14 residues long. Deletions cut 6 bases from V and 0 bases from J, with 11 bases between. Germline V gene lookup returns CDR1 MNHEY and CDR2 SVGAGI. In DNA, the CDR3 is TGTGCCAGCAGCCTCACGACAACTAACTATGGCTACACCTTC. Protein: CASSLTTTNYGYTF.

The V and J genes are TRBV30 and TRBJ2-5; 8 nucleotides agree with TRBD2. Per the germline V gene, CDR1 is GTSNPN and CDR2 is SVGIG (reference sequence). Trimming removed 3 bases from V and 7 bases from J; junction bases left unmatched: 7. This CDR3 region has 13 residues. CDR3 region: CAWRVSGARTQYF. The CDR3 DNA reads as TGTGCCTGGAGGGTTAGCGGGGCCCGGACCCAGTACTTC.

The rearrangement links TRBV13 to TRBJ2-7; 7 bases map to TRBD2. Germline lookup yields CDR1 PRHDT and CDR2 FYEKMQ (reference sequence). This CDR3 has 14 amino acids. The V and J ends lost 3 bases and 6 bases, in that order; junction bases with no gene match: 8. This CDR3 reads CASSFSAGYVEQYF. The CDR3 bases are TGTGCCAGCAGCTTTTCAGCGGGATACGTCGAGCAGTACTTC.

The rearrangement links TRBV6-5 to TRBJ1-1; 7 bases agree with TRBD1. The V gene's germline CDR1 is MNHEY and CDR2 SVGAGI. The CDR3 has 14 amino acids. The trim removed 6 bases at V and 0 bases at J, leaving 4 bases unmatched. Written as DNA, the CDR3 is TGTGCCAGCAGACAAACAGGGGTGAACACTGAAGCTTTCTTT. This codes for CASRQTGVNTEAFF.

This sequence joins TRBV30 and TRBJ2-7, with 7 bases aligning to TRBD1. V lost 4 bases to trimming and J lost 0 bases; unmatched junction nucleotides: 6. This CDR3 comprises 14 residues. Germline V gene sequence: CDR1 GTSNPN, CDR2 SVGIG (reference sequence). The CDR3: CAWTLTGSSYEQYF. CDR3 bases: TGTGCCTGGACCCTGACAGGGAGCTCCTACGAGCAGTACTTC. Using reference TRBV30 and TRBJ2-7 for the parts outside the CDR3, the full variable domain is SQTIHQWPATLVQPVGSPLSLECTVEGTSNPNLYWYRQAAGRGLQLLFYSVGIGQISSEVPQNLSASRPQDRQFILSSKKLLLSDSGFYLCAWTLTGSSYEQYFGPGTRLTVT.

This clone was observed a handful of times. CDR3 loop: CASSNGQGSEQYF. Here the CDR3 DNA reads TGTGCCAGCAGTAATGGACAGGGCAGCGAGCAGTACTTC. The chain has TRBV2 and TRBJ2-7; TRBD1 aligns across 8 bases. Losses at the gene ends were 5 bases for V and 6 bases for J; bases not matched to a gene: 6. The CDR3 loop spans 13 amino acids. Germline assignment: CDR1 SNHLY and CDR2 FYNNEI.